The source of this TCR beta chain is a study of shared clonotypes between healthy human individuals. Libraries were prepared by immunoSEQ multiplex PCR; TCRdb keeps only in-frame clonotypes and omits some of them. Among about 120,000 clones listed, about 63% were seen once. This clone was detected a few times. The junction departs from germline at one end; a sequencing error may be responsible. The CDR3 sequence is 16 residues long. Germline CDR1 reads MNHNS; CDR2 reads SASEGT. The receptor comes from a woman aged 25 to 39 in good health. Input material: memory CD8+ T cells sorted from blood. Subset described: CD45RO+ cells pooled with CCR7-negative TemRA cells. The chain couples TRBV6-1 to TRBJ2-2; D unresolved. Written as DNA, the CDR3 is TGTGCCATCAGTGAGTCAGAGACGCCGAACACCGGGGAGCTGTTTTTT. Residues: CAISESETPNTGELFF.